This T cell receptor beta chain was identified during a study of blood T cell repertoires in COVID-19. Study in general: T cells, B-cell-depleted T cells, or PBMCs provided the cDNA or gDNA that served as material.

Seattle-derived patients entered the study during active infection and were followed longitudinally. The CDR3 runs to 12 residues. The germline V gene encodes CDR1 ENHRY and CDR2 SYGVKD. Deletions cut 6 bases from V and 5 bases from J, with 9 bases between. Under the authors' procedure: Estimated nucleated cell counts came from reference gene primer amplification. Sequencing was performed with immunoSEQ multiplex PCR; in TCRdb, only in-frame clones are kept and a portion is missing. V and J calls and clone size are copied from that table; D and trimming were computed from the DNA. The sample yields just over 350,000 clones, around nine tenths seen once.

Sequences were obtained from peripheral blood. The clonotype comes from a woman aged 60 to 75 with COVID-19, enrolled during active disease. The chain employs TRBV10-3 and TRBJ2-3; no clear D gene. The CDR3, as DNA: TGTGCCATCAGAGACAAAGTAGATACGCAGTATTTT. Translated, it gives CAIRDKVDTQYF.